This TCR beta chain was retrieved from a study of post-analysis software for immune sequencing data. Across the whole study: Secondary progressive, relapsing-remitting and progressive-relapsing multiple sclerosis were among the included disease courses. Notes on the study in general: Those samples that were prepared in the same batch co-clustered strongly by F measure. In patients, about 5 TRBV segments were more frequent than in controls, with TRBV5-6, TRBV5-1 and TRBV20-1 among them. Significantly decreased normalized Chao1 diversity was recorded for multiple sclerosis patients relative to controls.

V gave up 0 bases and J gave up 5 bases, with 14 bases separating them. The CDR3 runs to 15 residues. In germline, CDR1 is SGHRS, CDR2 YFSETQ. Turning to this clonotype: Its antigen is unknown.

The authors incorporated unique molecular identifiers into the TCR beta cDNA libraries. Some 500,000 cDNA molecules were obtained per 1 to 10 million input T cells. TCRdb recomputed calls from the PCR reads with MiXCR, one row per CDR3 protein. The sample consists of under 900,000 distinct CDR3 sequences, about 57% of them appearing once. The sequenced material came from blood. The gene calls are TRBV5-1 and TRBJ2-5, with D perhaps TRBD2 (6 bases). The origin of this receptor is a girl aged 10 to 17 with multiple sclerosis. The CDR3 bases are TGCGCCAGCAGCTTGGCGGGAGACGCTAGGGAGACCCAGTACTTC. The encoded protein is CASSLAGDARETQYF.